These 12 T cell receptor beta chains originate from one sample sequenced in a study of control samples from healthy donors and cancer patients. Sequencing was performed with immunoSEQ multiplex PCR; in TCRdb, only in-frame clones are kept and a portion is missing. Here the sample spans just under 75,000 clones, roughly 84% being singletons. Sequenced: blood. Every receptor here comes from a woman aged 45 to 65 in good health.

For this clone: A junction end diverges from the germline sequence, so it may reflect a read error. The rearrangement uses TRBV5-6 and TRBJ2-7; D might be TRBD2 (7 bases). The CDR3 has 11 residues. The V gene's germline CDR1 is SGHDT and CDR2 YYEEEE. The CDR3 coding sequence is TGTGCCAGCAGCGGCAGGGGAGGGTCTTCCTTC. Its protein is CASSGRGGSSF.

The chain combines TRBV7-3 with TRBJ2-3; 8 positions agree with TRBD2. This CDR3 spans 16 amino acids. Germline V gives CDR1 SGHTA, CDR2 FQGTGA. Trimming took 0 bases from V and 1 from J; bases not matched to a gene: 3. The CDR3 sequence is CASSLTMTSGTDTQYF. In DNA form, the CDR3 reads TGTGCCAGCAGCTTAACCATGACTAGCGGCACAGATACGCAGTATTTT.

The chain combines TRBV6-5 with TRBJ2-3, with a tentative D call TRBD2 (7 bases). The V and J ends lost 7 bases and 2 bases respectively, with 16 bases between them. The CDR3 length is 15 residues. The germline CDR1 and CDR2 sequences are MNHEY and SVGAGI. The DNA of the CDR3 is TGTGCCAGCACCGACGGGGGGCAGAACACAGATACGCAGTATTTT. The encoded protein is CASTDGGQNTDTQYF.

The chain carries TRBV28 and TRBJ2-7; the D is unclear. Looked up from germline, CDR1 is MDHEN and CDR2 is SYDVKM. The CDR3 has 12 amino acids. V was clipped by 2 bases and J by 5 bases, with 7 bases between them. The CDR3 region is CASSLKTNEQYF. The CDR3 DNA reads as TGTGCCAGCAGTTTAAAAACCAACGAGCAGTACTTC.

CDR3 region: CATSDQGYGYTF. CDR3 DNA: TGTGCCACCAGTGATCAGGGCTATGGCTACACCTTC. The V gene is TRBV24-1, the J gene TRBJ1-2; D might be TRBD1 (5 bases). Trimming pared 3 bases from V and 4 bases from J, leaving 5 bases between. This CDR3 spans 12 amino acids. CDR1 is KGHDR and CDR2 is SFDVKD in the germline V gene.

This chain links TRBV5-1 with TRBJ2-7, with D tentatively TRBD2 (6 bases). Looked up from germline, CDR1 is SGHRS and CDR2 is YFSETQ. V was shortened by 4 bases and J by 2 bases, with 10 bases between the two germline ends. The CDR3 is made up of 13 amino acids. CDR3 residues: CASSPGLTYEQYF. The CDR3, as DNA: TGCGCCAGCAGCCCGGGACTCACCTACGAGCAGTACTTC.

The genes are TRBV28 and TRBJ2-1; a possible D gene is TRBD2 (5 bases). With 3 bases removed from V and 3 bases from J, the gap between germline ends came to 12 bases. This CDR3 comprises 15 residues. Germline V gene sequence: CDR1 MDHEN, CDR2 SYDVKM. CDR3 sequence reads: CASSFQAGLYNEQFF. The CDR3, as DNA: TGTGCCAGCAGTTTTCAGGCGGGTCTCTACAATGAGCAGTTCTTC.

This chain uses TRBV5-4 with TRBJ2-7; 10 positions match TRBD2. Germline CDR1 SGHNT, CDR2 YYREEE (reference sequence). CDR3 size: 15 residues. The ends lost 5 bases at V and 2 bases at J; junction bases unmatched: 7. CDR3 nucleotide sequence: TGTGCCAGCAGTTTTTGGACTAGCGGAACCTACGAGCAGTACTTC. It codes for CASSFWTSGTYEQYF.

This clone was detected once. The chain carries TRBV2 and TRBJ2-5, with D perhaps TRBD1 (5 bases). The V gene's germline CDR1 is SNHLY and CDR2 FYNNEI. Trimming took 5 bases from V and 0 from J, leaving 16 bases between them. The length of the CDR3 is 16 residues. CDR3 loop: CASSKGPIPYQETQYF. The CDR3 DNA reads TGTGCCAGCAGTAAGGGGCCCATCCCGTACCAAGAGACCCAGTACTTC.

This clone came up once. The chain has TRBV6-6 and TRBJ2-6, with D possibly called TRBD1 or TRBD2 (5 bases each). V lost 6 bases, J lost 0 bases, and 9 bases lay in between. CDR1 and CDR2 from the germline V gene are MNHNY and SVGAGI (reference sequence). There are 15 residues in the CDR3. CDR3: CASRSGTSGANVLTF. CDR3 sequence (DNA): TGTGCCAGCAGATCAGGGACCTCTGGGGCCAACGTCCTGACTTTC.

The V and J genes are TRBV6-6 and TRBJ1-3; D not resolved. Germline-derived CDR1 and CDR2 are MNHNY and SVGAGI (reference sequence). V gave up 2 bases and J gave up 0 bases, with 8 bases separating them. This CDR3 is built from 15 residues. DNA for the CDR3: TGTGCCAGCAGTTACGACGGACTCTCTGGAAACACCATATATTTT. Its protein is CASSYDGLSGNTIYF.

This clone was counted once. The gene calls are TRBV28 and TRBJ2-7, with D hard to call. The CDR3 spans 15 residues. Germline V gives CDR1 MDHEN, CDR2 SYDVKM. Trimming cost V 6 bases and J 6 bases, with 21 bases left between them. This CDR3 is CASRGSGAPFSEQYF. The CDR3 DNA sequence: TGTGCCAGCAGGGGCTCGGGTGCCCCCTTCTCCGAGCAGTACTTC.